These 9 T cell receptor beta chains were all obtained from the same sample, sequenced in a study of T-cell memory formation after mild COVID-19. TCRdb passed the 5' RACE reads through MiXCR, listing each CDR3 protein once. The table shows roughly 300,000 distinct CDR3 sequences, with less than 9.5% occurring only once. Specimen: PBMCs or a T cell subset sorted from them (not recorded which). The receptor source for this set is a man between 18 and 29 years old who had mild COVID-19 (a few samples of this study predate the infection). Cell type and time point are not known.

This clonotype has at least ten counts. This rearrangement joins TRBV5-4 to TRBJ2-7; the match to TRBD1 covers 9 bases. Germline V lookup: CDR1 SGHNT, CDR2 YYREEE (reference sequence). The CDR3 covers 15 residues. V shed 2 bases and J 3 bases; nucleotides not matched to a gene: 6. The CDR3, as DNA: TGTGCCAGCAGCTTTGGGGACAGGGTTTTCTACGAGCAGTACTTC. It encodes CASSFGDRVFYEQYF.

V usage is TRBV9 and J usage is TRBJ1-1; D remains ambiguous. The germline gives CDR1 SGDLS, CDR2 YYNGEE. V lost 3 bases to trimming and J lost 8 bases, with 11 bases between them. The CDR3 consists of 12 residues. The DNA of the CDR3 is TGTGCCAGCAGCGGGGGTGGGCCGGAAGCTTTCTTT. Protein product: CASSGGGPEAFF.

This sequence joins TRBV4-3 and TRBJ1-2; 12 bases are a match to TRBD1. This CDR3 contains 15 residues. Germline V gives CDR1 LGHNA, CDR2 YSLEER. Trimming at V came to 4 bases and at J to 3 bases, leaving 3 bases not matched to a gene. The CDR3 reads CASSLGTGGHYGYTF. The CDR3 DNA reads as TGCGCCAGCAGCCTAGGGACAGGGGGCCACTATGGCTACACCTTC.

The chain links TRBV6-5 to TRBJ1-2; 7 bases fit TRBD1. Germline assignment: CDR1 MNHEY and CDR2 SVGAGI. This CDR3 contains 16 residues. V was clipped by 6 bases and J by 0 bases; unmatched bases: 10. CDR3 nucleotide sequence: TGTGCCAGCAGAACAGGGGACTGGGCAGCTAACTATGGCTACACCTTC. Its translation: CASRTGDWAANYGYTF.

The chain links TRBV7-8 to TRBJ2-7, with unresolved D. Per germline, CDR1 SGHVS and CDR2 FQNEAQ. V lost 4 bases to trimming and J lost 3 bases, with 10 bases between them. The CDR3 is 13 residues long. DNA of the CDR3: TGTGCCAGCAGCTCCCAGGAGAGCTACGAGCAGTACGTC. This sequence encodes CASSSQESYEQYV.

The chain joins TRBV5-1 to TRBJ2-2; TRBD2 matches at 8 bases. This CDR3 has 16 amino acids. V was pared by 0 bases and J by 0 bases, with 1 base of the junction left unmatched. Germline lookup yields CDR1 SGHRS and CDR2 YFSETQ. The DNA of the CDR3 is TGCGCCAGCAGCTTGGCGGGGGGGTCGAACACCGGGGAGCTGTTTTTT. This gives the protein CASSLAGGSNTGELFF.

This clonotype was counted at least ten times. V is TRBV4-3 and J is TRBJ1-6; D gene uncertain. CDR1 is LGHNA, CDR2 YSLEER, per germline. V lost 0 bases to trimming and J lost 9 bases, with 6 bases between them. CDR3 length: 13 amino acids. The CDR3 DNA follows: TGCGCCAGCAGCCAAGAAATCGGTTCACCCCTCCACTTT. The encoded protein is CASSQEIGSPLHF.

This clonotype was recorded at least ten times. The V gene is TRBV20-1, the J gene TRBJ2-5; 14 bases agree with TRBD2. This CDR3 is 17 amino acids long. V was pared by 6 bases and J by 2 bases, with 11 bases of the junction left unmatched. Germline V lookup: CDR1 DFQATT, CDR2 SNEGSKA (reference sequence). The CDR3 region is CSAPRGTSGGEQETQYF. CDR3 sequence (DNA): TGCAGTGCCCCGCGGGGGACTAGCGGGGGTGAACAAGAGACCCAGTACTTC.

This clonotype was counted only a few times. V and J are TRBV2 and TRBJ2-1, with D unresolved. Between the trimmed V and J ends, which lost 2 bases and 7 bases, there was a span of 3 bases. The CDR3 has 11 residues. CDR1 and CDR2 from the germline V gene are SNHLY and FYNNEI. Written as DNA, the CDR3 is TGTGCCAGCAGTGAAATGAATGAGCAGTTCTTC. As protein: CASSEMNEQFF.